This is a list of T cell receptor beta chains from one sample in a study of blood T cell repertoires in COVID-19. Assay: immunoSEQ multiplex PCR; the TCRdb copy retains only in-frame clones and omits some. This sample has fewer than 250,000 clones, with approximately 80% found just once. Sequencing was performed on peripheral blood. The receptors here all came from a woman aged 60-75 years with active or convalescent COVID-19. Each CDR3 is given without its conserved first and last residue.

v_gene	j_gene	CDR3aa
TRBV5-3	TRBJ2-7	ARITGRVYTISEQY
TRBV4-1	TRBJ1-3	ASSQDRQIGNTIY
TRBV6-5	TRBJ1-5	ASSYRGGGQPQH
TRBV29-1	TRBJ1-2	SVGSGLNYGYT
TRBV18	TRBJ2-7	ASSPLDRGHEQY
TRBV4-1	TRBJ2-1	ASSQDRGGSNEQF
TRBV30	TRBJ2-2	AWSDERGRATGELF
TRBV11-1	TRBJ2-5	ASSRIGQGKETQY
TRBV5-5	TRBJ1-1	ASSLVRQGPGSNTEAF
TRBV5-6	TRBJ2-7	ASSGTGGGQY
TRBV7-8	TRBJ1-6	ASAPWDRARDSPLH
TRBV21-1	TRBJ1-5	ATVSQPQH
TRBV27	TRBJ1-1	ASSLSEGAGSAF
TRBV6-5	TRBJ1-5	ASSYGDRGYPQH
TRBV7-2	TRBJ2-1	ASSVTGGVYNEQF
TRBV6-5	TRBJ2-1	ASRPGQIVNEQF
TRBV25-1	TRBJ2-5	ASSEREVAETQY
TRBV27	TRBJ2-1	ASSPRTGGIHGEQF
TRBV15	TRBJ1-6	ATRADYNSPLH
TRBV20-1	TRBJ2-1	SASPTRGAHNEQF
TRBV19	TRBJ2-5	ASRSSGGALETQY
TRBV24-1	TRBJ2-3	ATSDPGGDTQY
TRBV28	TRBJ1-5	ASSWGTGGQPQH
TRBV28	TRBJ2-5	ASSQEARETQY
TRBV28	TRBJ1-2	ASTRTGVLGYT
TRBV15	TRBJ1-2	ATSRDMAGGTYGYT
TRBV7-2	TRBJ1-1	ASSLVPGDTEAF
TRBV12-5	TRBJ2-2	ASGLTGITGELF
TRBV24-1	TRBJ1-2	ATSETPNYGYT
TRBV29-1	TRBJ1-1	SVELDGGTEAF
TRBV19	TRBJ2-7	ASSEQGDSYEQY
TRBV7-9	TRBJ1-1	ASSPPGTEAF
TRBV7-9	TRBJ2-5	ASTRGPGQGDSWGETQY
TRBV5-4	TRBJ1-1	ASSFSLENTEAF
TRBV11-3	TRBJ2-7	ASSPSTTGGGEQY
TRBV24-1	TRBJ1-5	ATSQGQRSIYSNQPQH
TRBV10-3	TRBJ2-1	AITRDRVYNEQF
TRBV7-9	TRBJ2-5	ASSPPGRGPISQETQY
TRBV3-1/TRBV3-2	TRBJ1-5	ASSLDRGQPQH
TRBV6-1	TRBJ1-6	ASSEALASPLH
TRBV7-6	TRBJ1-5	ASSRDINSNQPQH
TRBV30	TRBJ2-7	AWRGAGPSSYEQY
TRBV5-1	TRBJ2-3	ASSLHGLAGTDTQY
TRBV5-4	TRBJ2-1	ASSLEAHTGEQF
TRBV3-1/TRBV3-2	TRBJ2-7	ASSQGDRGIEQY
TRBV9	TRBJ2-3	ASSASGGAWDTQY
TRBV6-5	TRBJ1-1	ASSSWGLRSTEAF
TRBV6-5	TRBJ1-2	ASSLTGGGLLYT
TRBV12-3/TRBV12-4	TRBJ2-1	ASRPTDNEQF
TRBV3-1/TRBV3-2	TRBJ2-4	ASSQPTQGARNIQY
TRBV6-2/TRBV6-3	TRBJ2-7	ASSSPTSGRAWEQY
TRBV18	TRBJ2-1	ASSPTRPEEQF
TRBV28	TRBJ2-1	ASSAGTSLHEQF
TRBV20-1	TRBJ2-1	SASAGGYEQF
TRBV9	TRBJ1-3	ASSEGAGNTIY
TRBV11-3	TRBJ2-1	ASSLVSSYNEQF